These T cell receptor beta chains were read from a single sample in a study of cytomegalovirus exposure and HLA in healthy donors. Method: immunoSEQ multiplex PCR; TCRdb's copy keeps in-frame clones and lacks some. The ten most abundant clones cover less than 4.5% of a sample with roughly 60,000 clones. Sequenced material: PBMCs. The source of these receptors is a woman between 18 and 29 years old in good health and CMV-seronegative. Both conserved end residues are part of each CDR3. The D gene is left open where the match is weak.

v_call	j_call	d_call	cdr3_aa	cdr3_nt
TRBV6-5	TRBJ1-1	.	CASNTRGGTEAFF	TGTGCCAGCAACACCCGAGGGGGCACTGAAGCTTTCTTT
TRBV30	TRBJ1-5	TRBD1	CASSQGVGNQPQHF	TGTGCCTCCTCACAGGGGGTGGGCAATCAGCCCCAGCATTTT
TRBV6-1	TRBJ2-3	TRBD2	CASSWDYDTQYF	TGTGCCAGCAGTTGGGACTACGATACGCAGTATTTT
TRBV6-5	TRBJ1-2	TRBD1	CASSRDSKGYTF	TGTGCCAGCAGCCGGGACAGTAAGGGCTACACCTTC
TRBV7-9	TRBJ1-6	.	CASSLEGTAGNSPLHF	TGTGCCAGCAGCTTAGAGGGGACGGCGGGGAATTCACCCCTCCACTTT
TRBV18	TRBJ1-2	.	CASSDGGDGYTF	TGTGCCAGCTCGGACGGGGGGGACGGCTACACCTTC
TRBV10-1	TRBJ2-3	TRBD1	CASSAPGQGRTDTQYF	TGCGCCAGCAGTGCCCCGGGACAGGGGCGCACAGATACGCAGTATTTT
TRBV6-5	TRBJ1-1	.	CATTDSMNTEAFF	TGTGCCACCACCGACAGCATGAACACTGAAGCTTTCTTT
TRBV6-5	TRBJ1-2	.	CASSYGQADDYGYTF	TGTGCCAGCAGTTACGGGCAGGCCGACGACTATGGCTACACCTTC
TRBV9	TRBJ1-2	TRBD1	CASSDRGRNYGYTF	TGTGCCAGCAGCGACAGGGGACGAAACTATGGCTACACCTTC
TRBV25-1	TRBJ2-7	TRBD2	CASSEVLAGTYEQYF	TGTGCCAGCAGTGAAGTTCTAGCGGGAACCTACGAGCAGTACTTC
TRBV6-5	TRBJ2-1	.	CASSFGQFDNEQFF	TGTGCCAGCAGTTTCGGACAGTTCGACAATGAGCAGTTCTTC
TRBV5-1	TRBJ2-5	.	CASSLQGAGQETQYF	TGCGCCAGCAGCTTGCAGGGCGCGGGACAAGAGACCCAGTACTTC
TRBV7-9	TRBJ2-7	TRBD2	CASSFPSGSYEQYF	TGTGCCAGCAGCTTCCCTAGCGGGAGTTACGAGCAGTACTTC
TRBV27	TRBJ2-7	TRBD1	CASSIGTGGYEQYF	TGTGCCAGCAGTATCGGGACAGGGGGATACGAGCAGTACTTC
TRBV9	TRBJ2-1	.	CASSVNERNSYNEQFF	TGTGCCAGCAGCGTAAACGAGCGCAACTCCTACAATGAGCAGTTCTTC
TRBV4-1	TRBJ2-1	TRBD1	CASSQGPGQGDNEQFF	TGCGCCAGCAGCCAAGGCCCGGGACAGGGAGACAATGAGCAGTTCTTC
TRBV7-9	TRBJ2-2	.	CASSLDGNTGELFF	TGTGCCAGCAGCTTAGACGGGAACACCGGGGAGCTGTTTTTT
TRBV25-1	TRBJ2-7	TRBD1	CASSESSRTGPSYEQYF	TGTGCCAGCAGTGAAAGTTCTCGGACAGGGCCTTCCTACGAGCAGTACTTC